The rows below give T cell receptor beta chains drawn from one sample of a study of OX40 agonist ivuxolimab in advanced cancers. The table came from immunoSEQ multiplex PCR; TCRdb's copy has only in-frame clones and leaves some out. This table holds 22,000 or so clones, 77% found once. The sequences come from CD4+ or CD8+ T cells sorted from blood, collected in a trial of the OX40 agonist ivuxolimab. These receptors originate from an adult with an advanced solid tumor such as melanoma, head and neck, liver or kidney cancer. CDR3s include the opening cysteine and the closing phenylalanine or tryptophan. A D gene is named only where the DNA matches it firmly. Some rows have no size entry. The others give once, few or many, or a class for an expanded clone.

V: TRBV7-9
D: .
J: TRBJ1-1
size: .
DNA: TGTGTCGTACTGGTGAACACTGAAGCTTTCTTT
CDR3: CVVLVNTEAFF

V: TRBV9
D: .
J: TRBJ2-1
size: .
DNA: TGTGCCAGCAGCGCCGGTGGGGGGAACAATGAGCAGTTCTTC
CDR3: CASSAGGGNNEQFF

V: TRBV7-6
D: .
J: TRBJ2-5
size: .
DNA: TGTGCCAGCAGCCAGTTGGATTGGGGGACCCAGTACTTC
CDR3: CASSQLDWGTQYF

V: TRBV4-2
D: .
J: TRBJ2-3
size: .
DNA: TGTGCCAGCAGCCAAAGAACAGATACGCAGTATTTT
CDR3: CASSQRTDTQYF

V: TRBV29-1
D: TRBD1
J: TRBJ1-1
size: once
DNA: TGCAGCGGAAGTCCGGGACAGGGGTTGGAAGCTTTCTTT
CDR3: CSGSPGQGLEAFF

V: TRBV7-3
D: TRBD1
J: TRBJ2-5
size: .
DNA: TGTGCCAGCAGCTTAATGAGGAGGACAGGGGAAGAGGGGAAGGAGACCCAGTACTTC
CDR3: CASSLMRRTGEEGKETQYF

V: TRBV5-4
D: .
J: TRBJ2-1
size: .
DNA: TGTGCCAGCAGCTCCTCTGACAGGTTTACATACAATGAGCAGTTCTTC
CDR3: CASSSSDRFTYNEQFF

V: TRBV11-2
D: .
J: TRBJ2-2
size: .
DNA: TGTGCCAGCAGCTTCGGAGGACTGAACACCGGGGAGCTGTTTTTT
CDR3: CASSFGGLNTGELFF

V: TRBV6-6
D: TRBD1
J: TRBJ2-7
size: .
DNA: TGTGCCAGCAGTTACGACAGGGGAAAGCAGTACTTC
CDR3: CASSYDRGKQYF

V: TRBV30
D: .
J: TRBJ1-1
size: few
DNA: TGTGCCTGGAGTGTCGCGCACCTTGATGAAGCTTTCTTT
CDR3: CAWSVAHLDEAFF

V: TRBV9
D: .
J: TRBJ2-3
size: .
DNA: TGTGCCAGCAGCGTAGGAACTTACACAGATACGCAGTATTTT
CDR3: CASSVGTYTDTQYF

V: TRBV4-1
D: TRBD1
J: TRBJ1-2
size: once
DNA: TGCGCCAGCAGCCAAGTTACCAGGGGGCACTATGGCTACACCTTC
CDR3: CASSQVTRGHYGYTF

V: TRBV19
D: .
J: TRBJ2-5
size: .
DNA: TGTGCCAGTAGTCCCCTTCGGGGGCCAGAGACCCAGTACTTC
CDR3: CASSPLRGPETQYF

V: TRBV5-6
D: .
J: TRBJ2-7
size: .
DNA: TGTGCCAGCAGCTTGGGGAGGGGAAGTTTGGAGCAGTACTTC
CDR3: CASSLGRGSLEQYF

V: TRBV4-2
D: .
J: TRBJ1-1
size: .
DNA: TGTGCCAGCAGCCACGACCGGAGGGGGAGATATGAAGCTTTCTTT
CDR3: CASSHDRRGRYEAFF

V: TRBV7-6
D: .
J: TRBJ1-1
size: .
DNA: TGTGCCAGCAGCTTAGCCGGGAGTGGGGCCACTGAAGCTTTCTTT
CDR3: CASSLAGSGATEAFF

V: TRBV6-5
D: TRBD1
J: TRBJ2-5
size: .
DNA: TGTGCCAGCAGCACCACCAGGGACAGCCAAGAGACCCAGTACTTC
CDR3: CASSTTRDSQETQYF

V: TRBV6-6
D: .
J: TRBJ1-3
size: .
DNA: TGTGCCAGCGGGAGAGGGGACAACACCATATATTTT
CDR3: CASGRGDNTIYF

V: TRBV19
D: TRBD1
J: TRBJ1-5
size: .
DNA: TGTGCCAGTAGCCTCACAGGGGGCCCCAATCAGCCCCAGCATTTT
CDR3: CASSLTGGPNQPQHF

V: TRBV11-2
D: TRBD1
J: TRBJ2-2
size: once
DNA: TGTGCCAGCAGCTTAGATTTGACAGGGGGCACCGGGGAGCTGTTTTTT
CDR3: CASSLDLTGGTGELFF

V: TRBV4-1
D: TRBD2
J: TRBJ2-1
size: .
DNA: TGCGCCAGCAGCCAAGAACGGCGGGGGGGCCATGATGAGCAGTTCTTC
CDR3: CASSQERRGGHDEQFF

V: TRBV7-9
D: .
J: TRBJ2-3
size: once
DNA: TGTGCCAGCAGCCCAGCCGGGGCCCCCGGGACGGTAGATACGCAGTATTTT
CDR3: CASSPAGAPGTVDTQYF

V: TRBV4-2
D: .
J: TRBJ1-4
size: .
DNA: TGTGCCAGCAGCCAAGAATGGGGGGCGCTTGAAAAACTGTTTTTT
CDR3: CASSQEWGALEKLFF

V: TRBV4-1
D: .
J: TRBJ2-7
size: .
DNA: TGCGCCAGCAGCCAAGTTCCCGGAGACGTCTACGAGCAGTACTTC
CDR3: CASSQVPGDVYEQYF

V: TRBV9
D: TRBD2
J: TRBJ2-2
size: .
DNA: TGTGCCAGCAGCGTAGAGGTACTAGCGGGGACCGGGGAGCTGTTTTTT
CDR3: CASSVEVLAGTGELFF

V: TRBV9
D: TRBD2
J: TRBJ2-1
size: medium-sized
DNA: TGTGCCAGCAGCGATGTCGGGGGGGCTGGAAATGAGCAGTTCTTC
CDR3: CASSDVGGAGNEQFF

V: TRBV13
D: .
J: TRBJ2-7
size: once
DNA: TGTGCCAGCAGCTCCACACCTGAGAGATCCTACGAGCAGTACTTC
CDR3: CASSSTPERSYEQYF

V: TRBV12-5
D: TRBD2
J: TRBJ2-3
size: .
DNA: TGTGCTAGTGGTTTGGGGGGACTAGCCCGTCCAGATACGCAGTATTTT
CDR3: CASGLGGLARPDTQYF

V: TRBV25-1
D: TRBD1
J: TRBJ1-2
size: .
DNA: TGTGCCAGCAGTGTTACCGGGACAGGGGTTGGCTACACCTTC
CDR3: CASSVTGTGVGYTF

V: TRBV12-5
D: .
J: TRBJ2-7
size: .
DNA: TGTGCTAGTGGTTTGGGGGTGGGTAACGAGCAGTACTTC
CDR3: CASGLGVGNEQYF

V: TRBV4-3
D: .
J: TRBJ1-4
size: few
DNA: TGCGCCAGCAGCCATCCAGGGGCCGAAAAACTGTTTTTT
CDR3: CASSHPGAEKLFF

V: TRBV29-1
D: TRBD1
J: TRBJ1-2
size: .
DNA: TGCAGCGTCAGACGCCCGGGACATCAGGGGGATAACTATGGCTACACCTTC
CDR3: CSVRRPGHQGDNYGYTF